The source of this T cell receptor (beta chain) is a study of cytomegalovirus exposure and HLA in healthy donors. Germline CDR1 and CDR2: SEHNR and FQNEAQ (reference sequence). V was clipped by 1 base and J by 8 bases, with 11 bases between them. This CDR3 comprises 13 residues. Amplification used 60 Vbeta primers and 13 Jbeta primers. Assay: immunoSEQ multiplex PCR; the TCRdb copy retains only in-frame clones and omits some. The sample contains approximately 85,000 clones, about 80% of which appear only once. The rearrangement links TRBV7-9 to TRBJ1-2; D is uncertain. The sample was PBMCs. The source is a woman between 50 and 59 years old in good health and CMV-seropositive. The CDR3 DNA follows: TGTGCCAGCAGCTTAGAAGTAACTATGGGCTACACCTTC. It codes for CASSLEVTMGYTF.